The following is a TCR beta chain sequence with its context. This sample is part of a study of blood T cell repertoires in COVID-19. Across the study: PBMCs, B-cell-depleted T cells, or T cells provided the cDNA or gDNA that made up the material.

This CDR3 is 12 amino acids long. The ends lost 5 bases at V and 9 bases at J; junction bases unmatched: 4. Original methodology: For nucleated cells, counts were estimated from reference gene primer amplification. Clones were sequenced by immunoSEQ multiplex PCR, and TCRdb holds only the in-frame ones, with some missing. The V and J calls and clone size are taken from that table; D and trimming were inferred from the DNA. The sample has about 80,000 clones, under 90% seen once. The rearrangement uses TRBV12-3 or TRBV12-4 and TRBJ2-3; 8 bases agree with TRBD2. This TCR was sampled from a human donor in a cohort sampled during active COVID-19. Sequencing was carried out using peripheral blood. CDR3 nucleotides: TGTGCCAGCAGTGGACTAGCTGACACGCAGTATTTT. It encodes CASSGLADTQYF.